The 11 T cell receptor beta chains listed next were all sequenced from one sample in a study of blood T cell repertoires in COVID-19. TCRdb's table, derived via immunoSEQ multiplex PCR, lists solely in-frame clones and lacks some. The table has over 200,000 clones, 85% to 90% seen once; the top ten hold roughly a sixth. Source material: PBMCs or T cells enriched from blood (not recorded which). These receptors originate from a man aged 18 to 30 who had recovered from COVID-19.

V is TRBV6-5 and J is TRBJ1-1; 12 bases are a match to TRBD1. The CDR3 contains 14 residues. The J segment lost 5 bases and the V segment lost 6 bases, leaving 4 bases of the junction unmatched. Per the germline V gene, CDR1 is MNHEY and CDR2 is SVGAGI. CDR3 loop: CASRGQGAQTEAFF. CDR3 nucleotide sequence: TGTGCCAGCAGGGGACAGGGGGCCCAAACTGAAGCTTTCTTT.

This clone has just one count. The gene calls are TRBV3-1 (or the pseudogene TRBV3-2) and TRBJ1-3; D unresolved. CDR1 is LGHDT, CDR2 YNNKEL, per germline (reference sequence). The V gene lost 1 base and the J gene lost 2 bases, with 9 bases spanning the gap. The CDR3 length is 15 residues. The CDR3 here is CASSQGGGTGNTIYF. The CDR3, as DNA: TGTGCCAGCAGCCAAGGAGGAGGAACTGGAAACACCATATATTTT.

The rearrangement links TRBV6-1 to TRBJ2-1, with D perhaps TRBD2 (6 bases). CDR3 length: 17 residues. The ends were cut back, 2 bases at V and 8 bases at J, with 22 bases in the middle. Germline V gene data show CDR1 as MNHNS and CDR2 as SASEGT. CDR3 DNA: TGTGCCAGCAGTGAAAACCCCGGGGCGGGGCATGGGGATGAGCAGTTCTTC. This sequence encodes CASSENPGAGHGDEQFF.

The chain couples TRBV5-1 to TRBJ1-2; D uncertain. The CDR3 has 14 amino acids. In germline, CDR1 is SGHRS, CDR2 YFSETQ. With 0 bases removed from V and 7 bases from J, the gap between germline ends came to 13 bases. The CDR3 region has the DNA TGCGCCAGCAGCTTGGCACAGCGGAGTAGTGGCTACACCTTC. It encodes CASSLAQRSSGYTF.

The chain employs TRBV6-2 or TRBV6-3 and TRBJ2-4; TRBD2 might be the D (7 bases). From germline, CDR1 is MNHEY and CDR2 SVGEGT. V was clipped by 0 bases and J by 7 bases, with 19 bases between them. This CDR3 contains 17 residues. The CDR3 region has the DNA TGTGCCAGCAGTTACTCCGTTGGGGGGGCCCTCGGGAACATTCAGTACTTC. Amino acid sequence: CASSYSVGGALGNIQYF.

The V gene is TRBV7-6, the J gene TRBJ2-5, with TRBD2 matching over 11 bases. V was clipped by 1 base and J by 6 bases; unmatched bases: 7. CDR3 size: 16 residues. Germline loops: CDR1 SGHVS, CDR2 FNYEAQ. For the CDR3, the DNA is TGTGCCAGCAGCTTAGAGGTAGCGGGAGGGCCTCAGACCCAGTACTTC. Translation: CASSLEVAGGPQTQYF.

The CDR3 reads CASSFTTAEAFF. DNA for the CDR3: TGTGCCAGCAGCTTCACGACTGCCGAAGCTTTCTTT. This chain connects TRBV11-1 to TRBJ1-1; D gene unclear. The CDR3 is made up of 12 amino acids. Trimming stripped 3 bases from V and 8 bases from J, with 10 bases between. From germline, CDR1 is SGHAT and CDR2 FQDESV (reference sequence).

J is TRBJ1-6 and V is TRBV6-1, with no clear D. CDR3 length: 15 amino acids. Per the germline V gene, CDR1 is MNHNS and CDR2 is SASEGT. V lost 3 bases, J lost 6 bases, and 12 bases lay in between. The CDR3 region is CASSDSEGSNSPLHF. The CDR3 region has the DNA TGTGCCAGCAGTGATTCTGAGGGTAGTAATTCACCCCTCCACTTT.

In DNA form, the CDR3 reads TGTGCCAGCTCAGTCAACAATCAGCCCCAGCATTTT. It translates to CASSVNNQPQHF. V and J are TRBV18 and TRBJ1-5; D not resolved. Deletions cut 5 bases from V and 3 bases from J, with 5 bases between. This CDR3 contains 12 residues. Germline V lookup: CDR1 KGHSH, CDR2 LQKENI.

This clone was detected only a few times. This sequence joins TRBV7-2 and TRBJ1-5; perhaps TRBD1 as D (6 bases). The V end was cut by 2 bases, the J end by 3 bases, with 14 bases between. The CDR3 extends over 16 amino acids. Germline values: CDR1 SGHTA, CDR2 FQGNSA. CDR3 amino acids: CASSLMAGEINQPQHF. CDR3 sequence (DNA): TGTGCCAGCAGCTTAATGGCAGGGGAGATCAATCAGCCCCAGCATTTT. The whole variable domain, filled in from reference TRBV7-2 and TRBJ1-5, reads GAGVSQSPSNKVTEKGKDVELRCDPISGHTALYWYRQSLGQGLEFLIYFQGNSAPDKSGLPSDRFSAERTGGSVSTLTIQRTQQEDSAVYLCASSLMAGEINQPQHFGDGTRLSIL.

The chain combines TRBV4-2 with TRBJ1-1; D possibly corresponds to TRBD1 (6 bases). Looked up from germline, CDR1 is LGHNA and CDR2 is YNFKEQ. Trimming shortened V by 4 bases and J by 1 base, and 10 bases separated the two germline ends. The CDR3 totals 14 residues. Here the CDR3 reads CASSLTTGNTEAFF. In DNA form, the CDR3 reads TGTGCCAGCAGCCTTACGACAGGGAACACTGAAGCTTTCTTT.